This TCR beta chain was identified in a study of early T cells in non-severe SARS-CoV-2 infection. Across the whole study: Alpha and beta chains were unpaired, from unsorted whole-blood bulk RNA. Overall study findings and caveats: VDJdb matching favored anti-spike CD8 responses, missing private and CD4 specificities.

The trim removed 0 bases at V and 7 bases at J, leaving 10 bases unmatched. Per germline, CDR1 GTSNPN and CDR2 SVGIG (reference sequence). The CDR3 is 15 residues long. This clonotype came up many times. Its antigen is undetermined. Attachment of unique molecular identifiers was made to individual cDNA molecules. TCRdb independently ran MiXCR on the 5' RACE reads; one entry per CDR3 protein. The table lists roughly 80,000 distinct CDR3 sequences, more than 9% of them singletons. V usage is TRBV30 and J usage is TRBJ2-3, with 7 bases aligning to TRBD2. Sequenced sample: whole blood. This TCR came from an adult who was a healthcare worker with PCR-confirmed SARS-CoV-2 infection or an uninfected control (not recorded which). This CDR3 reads CAWSVTGGPTNTQYF. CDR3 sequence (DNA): TGTGCCTGGAGTGTCACGGGAGGACCCACGAATACGCAGTATTTT.